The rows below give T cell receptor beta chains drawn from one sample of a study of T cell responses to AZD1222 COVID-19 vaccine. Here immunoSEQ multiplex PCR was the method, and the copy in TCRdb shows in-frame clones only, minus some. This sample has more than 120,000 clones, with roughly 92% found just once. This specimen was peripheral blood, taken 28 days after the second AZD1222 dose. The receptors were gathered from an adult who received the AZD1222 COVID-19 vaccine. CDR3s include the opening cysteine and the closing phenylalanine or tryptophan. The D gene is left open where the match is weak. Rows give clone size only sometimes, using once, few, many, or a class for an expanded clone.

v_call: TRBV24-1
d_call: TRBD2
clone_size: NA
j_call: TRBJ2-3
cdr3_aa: CATSDPYSGGRDTQYF
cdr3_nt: TGTGCCACCAGTGACCCTTATAGCGGGGGTCGGGATACGCAGTATTTT

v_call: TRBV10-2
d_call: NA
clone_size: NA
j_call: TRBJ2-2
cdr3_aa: CASSEFNTGELFF
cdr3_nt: TGCGCCAGCAGTGAGTTCAACACCGGGGAGCTGTTTTTT

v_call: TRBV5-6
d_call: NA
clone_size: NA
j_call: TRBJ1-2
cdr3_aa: CASSFVLPLGFYGYTF
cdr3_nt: TGTGCCAGCAGCTTTGTACTCCCTCTGGGGTTCTATGGCTACACCTTC

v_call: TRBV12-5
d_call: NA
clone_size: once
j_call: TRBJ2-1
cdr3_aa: CASGLNQKYNEQFF
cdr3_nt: TGTGCTAGTGGTTTGAACCAGAAGTACAATGAGCAGTTCTTC

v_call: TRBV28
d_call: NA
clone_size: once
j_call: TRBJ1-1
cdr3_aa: CASSSSGVTEAFF
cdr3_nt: TGTGCCAGCAGTTCTTCCGGGGTCACTGAAGCTTTCTTT

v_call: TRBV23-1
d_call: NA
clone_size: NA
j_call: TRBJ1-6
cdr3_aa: CASSHPRPGGLIYNSPLHF
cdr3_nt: TGCGCCAGCAGTCACCCCCGGCCGGGGGGCCTGATTTATAATTCACCCCTCCACTTT

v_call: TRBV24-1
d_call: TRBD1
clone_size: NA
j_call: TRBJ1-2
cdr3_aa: CATSDFPGGDGYTF
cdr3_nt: TGTGCCACCAGTGATTTCCCAGGGGGAGATGGCTACACCTTC

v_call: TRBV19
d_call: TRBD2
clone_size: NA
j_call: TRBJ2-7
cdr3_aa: CASSSTSGSIRYEQYF
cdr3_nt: TGTGCCAGTAGTTCGACTAGCGGGAGCATCCGCTACGAGCAGTACTTC

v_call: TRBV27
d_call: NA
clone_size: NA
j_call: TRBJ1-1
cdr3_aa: CASSFRQDTEAFF
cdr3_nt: TGTGCCAGCAGTTTCCGACAGGACACTGAAGCTTTCTTT

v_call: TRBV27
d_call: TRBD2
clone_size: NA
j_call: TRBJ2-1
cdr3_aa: CASSFQLAGENEQFF
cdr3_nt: TGTGCCAGCAGTTTTCAACTAGCGGGGGAGAATGAGCAGTTCTTC

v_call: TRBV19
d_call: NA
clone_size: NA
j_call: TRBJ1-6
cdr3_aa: CASTYRPGDSPLHF
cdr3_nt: TGTGCCAGTACGTACAGACCTGGGGATTCACCCCTCCACTTT

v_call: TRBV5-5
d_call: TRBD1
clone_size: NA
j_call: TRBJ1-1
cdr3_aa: CASSWVVRDRGWAFF
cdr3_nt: TGTGCCAGCAGCTGGGTGGTCCGGGACAGGGGATGGGCTTTCTTT

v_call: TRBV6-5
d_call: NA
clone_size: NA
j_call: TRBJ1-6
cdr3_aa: CASSLGVISPPLHF
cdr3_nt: TGTGCCAGCAGTTTGGGAGTGATTTCACCGCCCCTCCACTTT

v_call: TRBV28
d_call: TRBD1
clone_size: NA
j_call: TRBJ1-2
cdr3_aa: CASSVIDRGGTDYTF
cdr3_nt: TGTGCCAGCAGTGTAATAGACAGGGGGGGGACGGACTACACCTTC

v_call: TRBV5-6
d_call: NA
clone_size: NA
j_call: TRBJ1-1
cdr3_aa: CASSLGSGAEAFF
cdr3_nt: TGTGCCAGCAGCTTAGGGAGTGGCGCTGAAGCTTTCTTT

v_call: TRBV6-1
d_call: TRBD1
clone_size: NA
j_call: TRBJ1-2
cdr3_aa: CASSELMGTGDSYGYTF
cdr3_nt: TGTGCCAGCAGTGAACTCATGGGGACAGGGGACTCCTATGGCTACACCTTC

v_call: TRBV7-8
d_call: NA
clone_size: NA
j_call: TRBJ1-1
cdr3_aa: CASRSGINTEAFF
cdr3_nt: TGTGCCAGCCGGTCCGGGATAAACACTGAAGCTTTCTTT

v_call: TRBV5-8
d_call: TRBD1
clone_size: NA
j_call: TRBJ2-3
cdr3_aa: CASTASGTGIFGSDTQYF
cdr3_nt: TGTGCCAGCACAGCTTCCGGGACAGGGATTTTCGGCTCAGATACGCAGTATTTT

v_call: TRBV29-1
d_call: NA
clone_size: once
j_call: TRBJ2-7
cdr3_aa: CSGGDGTYEQYF
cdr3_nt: TGCAGCGGCGGGGACGGTACCTACGAGCAGTACTTC

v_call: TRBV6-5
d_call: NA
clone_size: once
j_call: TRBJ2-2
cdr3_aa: CASSFAGELFF
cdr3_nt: TGTGCCAGCAGTTTTGCCGGGGAGCTGTTTTTT

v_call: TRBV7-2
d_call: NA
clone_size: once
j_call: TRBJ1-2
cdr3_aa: CASSTTAPGGFNRDGGYTF
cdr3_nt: TGTGCCAGCAGCACAACAGCCCCCGGGGGTTTCAACAGGGACGGAGGCTACACCTTC

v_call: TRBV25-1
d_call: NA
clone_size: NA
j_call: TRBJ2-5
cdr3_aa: CASSARLWGSETQYF
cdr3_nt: TGTGCCAGCAGTGCCAGACTATGGGGGTCGGAGACCCAGTACTTC

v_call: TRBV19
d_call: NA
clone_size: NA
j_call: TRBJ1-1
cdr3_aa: CASNRAPTEAFF
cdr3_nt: TGTGCCAGTAACCGGGCCCCCACTGAAGCTTTCTTT

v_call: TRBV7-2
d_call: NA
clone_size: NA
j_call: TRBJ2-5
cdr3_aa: CASSLAGRKETQYF
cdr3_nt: TGTGCCAGCAGCTTAGCTGGACGGAAAGAGACCCAGTACTTC

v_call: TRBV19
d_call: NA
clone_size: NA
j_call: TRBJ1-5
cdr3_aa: CASAPGEYQPQHF
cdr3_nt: TGTGCCAGTGCCCCAGGGGAGTATCAGCCCCAGCATTTT

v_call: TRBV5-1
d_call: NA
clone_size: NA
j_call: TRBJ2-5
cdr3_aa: CASSLDQETQYF
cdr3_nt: TGCGCCAGCAGCTTGGATCAAGAGACCCAGTACTTC

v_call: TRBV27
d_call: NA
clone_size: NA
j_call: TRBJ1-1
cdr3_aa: CASGGVPGTEAFF
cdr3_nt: TGTGCCAGCGGAGGGGTTCCGGGCACTGAAGCTTTCTTT

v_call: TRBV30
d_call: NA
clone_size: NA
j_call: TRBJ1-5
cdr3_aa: CAWGYGRTSEAQHF
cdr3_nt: TGTGCCTGGGGGTACGGGAGGACTTCTGAGGCCCAGCATTTT

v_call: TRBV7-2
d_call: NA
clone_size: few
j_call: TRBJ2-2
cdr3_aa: CASRIGTTNTGELFF
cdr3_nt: TGTGCCAGCAGGATCGGGACAACGAACACCGGGGAGCTGTTTTTT

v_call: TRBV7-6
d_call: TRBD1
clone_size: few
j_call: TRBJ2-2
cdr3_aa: CASSTGTGEFSGELFF
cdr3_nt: TGTGCCAGCAGCACCGGGACAGGAGAGTTTTCCGGGGAGCTGTTTTTT

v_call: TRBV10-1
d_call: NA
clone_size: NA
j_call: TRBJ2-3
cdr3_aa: CASSEPLAGPDTQYF
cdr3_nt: TGCGCCAGCAGTGAACCGTTGGCGGGGCCAGATACGCAGTATTTT

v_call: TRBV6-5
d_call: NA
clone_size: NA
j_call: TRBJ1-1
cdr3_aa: CASSYSSGITEAFF
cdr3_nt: TGTGCCAGCAGTTACAGCTCTGGGATCACTGAAGCTTTCTTT

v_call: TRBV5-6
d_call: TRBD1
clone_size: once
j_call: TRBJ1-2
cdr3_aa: CASSLRTGIYGYTF
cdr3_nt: TGTGCCAGCAGCCTCCGGACAGGGATCTATGGCTACACCTTC

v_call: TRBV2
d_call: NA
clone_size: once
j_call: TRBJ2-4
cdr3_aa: CASSEVGLAKNIQYF
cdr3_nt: TGTGCCAGCAGTGAGGTGGGATTAGCCAAAAACATTCAGTACTTC

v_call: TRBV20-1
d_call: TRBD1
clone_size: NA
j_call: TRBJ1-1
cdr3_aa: CSASTGGWIEAFF
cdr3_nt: TGCAGTGCTAGTACAGGGGGCTGGATTGAAGCTTTCTTT

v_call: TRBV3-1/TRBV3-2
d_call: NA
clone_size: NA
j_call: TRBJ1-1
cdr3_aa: CASSIQGNTEAFF
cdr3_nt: TGTGCCAGCAGCATACAGGGGAACACTGAAGCTTTCTTT

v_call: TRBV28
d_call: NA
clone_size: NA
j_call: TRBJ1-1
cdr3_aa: CASSLPQGSVSTEAFF
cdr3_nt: TGTGCCAGCAGTTTACCCCAGGGGAGTGTAAGCACTGAAGCTTTCTTT

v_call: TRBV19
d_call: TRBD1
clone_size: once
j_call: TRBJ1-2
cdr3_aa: CASTDRGPQGYTF
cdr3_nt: TGTGCCAGTACCGACAGGGGGCCTCAGGGCTACACCTTC

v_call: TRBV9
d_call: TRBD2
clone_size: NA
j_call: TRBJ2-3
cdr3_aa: CASSPSGGANTQYF
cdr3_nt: TGTGCCAGCAGCCCTAGCGGGGGGGCCAATACGCAGTATTTT

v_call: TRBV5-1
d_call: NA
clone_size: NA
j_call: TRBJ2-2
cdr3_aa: CASSLANTGELFF
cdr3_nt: TGCGCCAGCAGCTTGGCGAACACCGGGGAGCTGTTTTTT

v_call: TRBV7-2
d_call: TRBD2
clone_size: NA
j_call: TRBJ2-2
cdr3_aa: CASSLRSGGYTGELFF
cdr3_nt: TGTGCCAGCAGCTTAAGGAGCGGGGGGTATACCGGGGAGCTGTTTTTT

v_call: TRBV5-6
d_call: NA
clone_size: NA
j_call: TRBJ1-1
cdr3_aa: CASSLGWGSTEAFF
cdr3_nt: TGTGCCAGCAGCTTGGGGTGGGGGAGCACTGAAGCTTTCTTT

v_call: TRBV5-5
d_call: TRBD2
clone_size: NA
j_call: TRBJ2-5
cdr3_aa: CASSRGLAGGETQYF
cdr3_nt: TGTGCCAGCAGCCGCGGACTAGCGGGGGGGGAGACCCAGTACTTC

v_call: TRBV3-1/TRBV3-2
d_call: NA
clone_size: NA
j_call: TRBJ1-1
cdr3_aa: CASSQVYAEAFF
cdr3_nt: TGTGCCAGCAGCCAAGTTTACGCTGAAGCTTTCTTT

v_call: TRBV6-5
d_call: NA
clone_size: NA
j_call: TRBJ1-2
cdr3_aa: CASSSYGYTF
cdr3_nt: TGTGCCAGCAGTTCGTATGGCTACACCTTC

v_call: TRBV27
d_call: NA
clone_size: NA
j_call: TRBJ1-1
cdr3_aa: CASSLGAEAFF
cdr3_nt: TGTGCCAGCAGTTTGGGGGCTGAAGCTTTCTTT

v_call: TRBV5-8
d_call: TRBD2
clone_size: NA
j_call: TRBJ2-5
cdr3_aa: CASSLRSGEETQYF
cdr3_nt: TGTGCCAGCAGCTTGCGTAGCGGGGAAGAGACCCAGTACTTC

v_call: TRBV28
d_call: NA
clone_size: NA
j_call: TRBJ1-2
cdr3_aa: CASRTTYERVDYGYTF
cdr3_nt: TGTGCCAGCAGAACTACCTACGAAAGGGTGGACTATGGCTACACCTTC

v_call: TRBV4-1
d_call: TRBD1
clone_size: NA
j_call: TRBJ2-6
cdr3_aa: CASSHLGQGRGANVLTF
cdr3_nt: TGCGCCAGCAGCCATCTGGGACAGGGGCGCGGGGCCAACGTCCTGACTTTC

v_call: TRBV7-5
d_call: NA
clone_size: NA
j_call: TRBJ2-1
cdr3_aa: CARTFHNNEQFF
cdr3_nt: TGTGCCAGAACCTTTCACAACAATGAGCAGTTCTTC

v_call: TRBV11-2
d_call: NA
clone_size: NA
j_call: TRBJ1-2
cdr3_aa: CASSPGRQSPYTF
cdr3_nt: TGTGCCAGCAGCCCGGGGAGGCAGAGTCCCTACACCTTC

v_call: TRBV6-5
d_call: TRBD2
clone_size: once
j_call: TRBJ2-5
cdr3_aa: CASTPGEGWETQYF
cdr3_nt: TGTGCCAGCACCCCGGGGGAGGGATGGGAGACCCAGTACTTC

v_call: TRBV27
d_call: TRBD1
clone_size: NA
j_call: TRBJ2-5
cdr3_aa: CASRRILGQAIQETQYF
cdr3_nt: TGTGCCAGCAGGCGTATCCTCGGACAGGCGATTCAAGAGACCCAGTACTTC

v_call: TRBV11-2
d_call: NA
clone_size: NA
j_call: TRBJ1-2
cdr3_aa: CASRRMGSNYGYTF
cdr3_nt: TGTGCCAGCAGACGCATGGGATCTAACTATGGCTACACCTTC

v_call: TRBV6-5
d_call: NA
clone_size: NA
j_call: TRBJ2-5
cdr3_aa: CASSSRTVQETQYF
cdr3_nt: TGTGCCAGCAGTTCCCGGACAGTGCAAGAGACCCAGTACTTC

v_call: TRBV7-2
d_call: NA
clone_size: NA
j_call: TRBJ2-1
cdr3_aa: CASSWLGASADNEQFF
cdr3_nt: TGTGCCAGCAGCTGGTTGGGAGCTAGCGCCGACAATGAGCAGTTCTTC

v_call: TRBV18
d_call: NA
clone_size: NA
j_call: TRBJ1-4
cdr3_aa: CASSPPGALEKLFF
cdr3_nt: TGTGCCAGCTCACCACCAGGGGCCCTCGAAAAACTGTTTTTT

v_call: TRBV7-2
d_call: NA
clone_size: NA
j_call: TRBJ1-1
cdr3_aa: CASSGAFSGGTEAFF
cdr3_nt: TGTGCCAGCAGCGGCGCCTTTAGCGGGGGCACTGAAGCTTTCTTT

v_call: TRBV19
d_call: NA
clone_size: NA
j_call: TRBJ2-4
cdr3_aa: CASSGTPGWAKNIQYF
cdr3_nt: TGTGCCAGTAGTGGGACGCCAGGATGGGCCAAAAACATTCAGTACTTC

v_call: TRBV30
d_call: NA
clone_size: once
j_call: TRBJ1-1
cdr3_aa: CAWARSNTEAFF
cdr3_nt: TGTGCCTGGGCTCGATCGAACACTGAAGCTTTCTTT